The following is a TCR beta chain sequence with its context. This entry belongs to a study of blood T cell repertoires in COVID-19. Study-level information: Researchers got acute and convalescent COVID-19 samples from the United States, Italy and Spain. PBMCs, B-cell-depleted T cells, or T cells provided the cDNA or gDNA that made up the material.

Authors' processing steps: Using reference gene primer amplification, nucleated cell counts were estimated. Measured with immunoSEQ multiplex PCR; TCRdb has only the in-frame clones, and not every one. V and J calls and clone size are as listed in that table; D and trimming were resolved from the DNA. Seen here are 650,000 to 800,000 clones, approximately 90% observed once, and the top ten hold about 0.26%. The CDR3 spans 16 residues. V dropped 2 bases and J dropped 0; count of bases not matched to a gene: 3. Germline assignment: CDR1 MNHNY and CDR2 SVGAGI (reference sequence). Source material: peripheral blood. The receptor was isolated from a woman aged 18-29 years with acute or convalescent COVID-19. V and J are TRBV6-6 and TRBJ2-7; 11 bases line up with TRBD2. In nucleotides, the CDR3 is TGTGCCAGCAGTTACAAACTAGCGGGGGTCTCCTACGAGCAGTACTTC. It codes for CASSYKLAGVSYEQYF.